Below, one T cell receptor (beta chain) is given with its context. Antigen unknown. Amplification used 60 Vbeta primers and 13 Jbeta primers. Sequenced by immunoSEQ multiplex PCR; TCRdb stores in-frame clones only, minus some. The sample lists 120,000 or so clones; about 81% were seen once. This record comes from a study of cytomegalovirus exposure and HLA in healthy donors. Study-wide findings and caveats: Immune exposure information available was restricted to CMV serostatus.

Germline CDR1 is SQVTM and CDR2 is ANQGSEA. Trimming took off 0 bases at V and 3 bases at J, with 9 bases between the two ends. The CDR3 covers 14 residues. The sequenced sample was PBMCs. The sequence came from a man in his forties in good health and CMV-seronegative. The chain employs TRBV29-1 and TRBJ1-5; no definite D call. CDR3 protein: CSVEDTVLNQPQHF. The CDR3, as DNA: TGCAGCGTTGAAGACACAGTCCTCAATCAGCCCCAGCATTTT.